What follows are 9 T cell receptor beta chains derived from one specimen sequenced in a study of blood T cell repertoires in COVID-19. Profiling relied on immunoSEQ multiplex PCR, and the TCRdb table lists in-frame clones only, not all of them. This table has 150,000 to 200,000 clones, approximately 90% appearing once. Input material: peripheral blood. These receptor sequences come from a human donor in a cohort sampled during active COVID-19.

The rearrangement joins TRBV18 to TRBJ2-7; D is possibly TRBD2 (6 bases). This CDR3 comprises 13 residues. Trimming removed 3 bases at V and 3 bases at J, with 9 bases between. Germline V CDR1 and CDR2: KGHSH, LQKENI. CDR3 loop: CASSPGLHYEQYF. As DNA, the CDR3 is TGTGCCAGCTCACCGGGACTTCACTACGAGCAGTACTTC.

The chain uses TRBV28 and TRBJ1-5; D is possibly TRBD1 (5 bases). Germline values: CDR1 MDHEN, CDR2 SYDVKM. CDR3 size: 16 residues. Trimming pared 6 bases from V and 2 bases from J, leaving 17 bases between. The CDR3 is CASRTGGGGGNQPQHF. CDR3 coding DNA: TGTGCCAGCAGAACGGGGGGGGGAGGCGGCAATCAGCCCCAGCATTTT.

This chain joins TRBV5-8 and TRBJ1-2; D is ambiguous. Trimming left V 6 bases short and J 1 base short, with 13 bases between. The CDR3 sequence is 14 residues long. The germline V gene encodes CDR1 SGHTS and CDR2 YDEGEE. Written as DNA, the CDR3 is TGTGCCAGCATCACAAGACAAGGTAACTATGGCTACACCTTC. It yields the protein CASITRQGNYGYTF.

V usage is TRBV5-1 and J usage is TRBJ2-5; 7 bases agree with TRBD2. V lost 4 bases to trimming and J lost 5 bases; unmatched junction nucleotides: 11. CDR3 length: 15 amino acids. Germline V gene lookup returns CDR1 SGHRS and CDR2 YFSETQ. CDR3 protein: CASSPSPSGVETQYF. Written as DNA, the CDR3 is TGCGCCAGCAGCCCGTCCCCTAGCGGTGTGGAGACCCAGTACTTC. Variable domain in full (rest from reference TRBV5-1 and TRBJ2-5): KAGVTQTPRYLIKTRGQQVTLSCSPISGHRSVSWYQQTPGQGLQFLFEYFSETQRNKGNFPGRFSGRQFSNSRSEMNVSTLELGDSALYLCASSPSPSGVETQYFGPGTRLLVL.

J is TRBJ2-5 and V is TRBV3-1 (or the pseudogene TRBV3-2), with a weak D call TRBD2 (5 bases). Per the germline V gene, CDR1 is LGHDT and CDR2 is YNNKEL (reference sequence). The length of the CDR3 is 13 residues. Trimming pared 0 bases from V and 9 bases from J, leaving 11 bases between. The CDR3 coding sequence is TGTGCCAGCAGCCAAGAACCTCTCGGGGCCCAGTACTTC. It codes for CASSQEPLGAQYF.

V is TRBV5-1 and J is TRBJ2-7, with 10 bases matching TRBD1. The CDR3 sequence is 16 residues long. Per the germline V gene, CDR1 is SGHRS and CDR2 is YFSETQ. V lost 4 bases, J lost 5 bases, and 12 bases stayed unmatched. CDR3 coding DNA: TGCGCCAGCAGCCAGACAGGGGGCGGTCAAGACCACGAGCAGTACTTC. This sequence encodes CASSQTGGGQDHEQYF.

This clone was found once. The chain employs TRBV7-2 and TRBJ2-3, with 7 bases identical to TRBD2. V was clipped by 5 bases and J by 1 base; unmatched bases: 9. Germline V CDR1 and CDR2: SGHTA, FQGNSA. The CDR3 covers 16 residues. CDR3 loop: CASSAQGAGGTDTQYF. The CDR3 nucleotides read TGTGCCAGCAGCGCCCAGGGTGCGGGGGGCACAGATACGCAGTATTTT. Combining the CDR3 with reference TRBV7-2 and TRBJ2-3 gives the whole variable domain GAGVSQSPSNKVTEKGKDVELRCDPISGHTALYWYRQSLGQGLEFLIYFQGNSAPDKSGLPSDRFSAERTGGSVSTLTIQRTQQEDSAVYLCASSAQGAGGTDTQYFGPGTRLTVL.

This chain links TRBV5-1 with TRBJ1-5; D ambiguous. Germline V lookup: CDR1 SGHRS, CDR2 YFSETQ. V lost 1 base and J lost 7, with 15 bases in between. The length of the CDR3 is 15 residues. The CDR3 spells CASSLLGQPSQPQHF. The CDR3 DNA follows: TGCGCCAGCAGCTTGCTAGGTCAGCCATCGCAGCCCCAGCATTTT.

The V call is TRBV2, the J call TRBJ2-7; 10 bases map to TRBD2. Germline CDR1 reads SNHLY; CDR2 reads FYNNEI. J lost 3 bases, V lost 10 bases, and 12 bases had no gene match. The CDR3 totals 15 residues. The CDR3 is CATQTQREGIYEQYF. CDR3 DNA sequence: TGTGCCACCCAGACCCAGCGGGAGGGAATCTACGAGCAGTACTTC.